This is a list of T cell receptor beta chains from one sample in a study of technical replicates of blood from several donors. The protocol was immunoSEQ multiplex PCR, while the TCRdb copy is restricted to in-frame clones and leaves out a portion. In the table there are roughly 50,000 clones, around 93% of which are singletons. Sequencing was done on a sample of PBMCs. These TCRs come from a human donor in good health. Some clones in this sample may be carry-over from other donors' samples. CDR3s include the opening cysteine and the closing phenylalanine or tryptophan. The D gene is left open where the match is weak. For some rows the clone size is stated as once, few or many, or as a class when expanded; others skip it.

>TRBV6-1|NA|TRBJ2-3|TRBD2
TGTGCCAGCAGAGGACTAGCGGGAACGATAGATACGCAGTATTTT
CASRGLAGTIDTQYF
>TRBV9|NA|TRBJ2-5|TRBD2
TGTGCCAACCCCGGACTAGCCGTTCAAGAGACCCAGTACTTC
CANPGLAVQETQYF
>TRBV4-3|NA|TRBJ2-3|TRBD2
TGCGCCAGCAGCCAAGGAGCGGGACCTTCCGGGAGCACAGATACGCAGTATTTT
CASSQGAGPSGSTDTQYF
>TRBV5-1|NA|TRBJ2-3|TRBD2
TGCGCCAGTCACACTAGCGGGGCGACAGATACGCAGTATTTT
CASHTSGATDTQYF
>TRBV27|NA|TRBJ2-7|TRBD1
TGTGCCAGCAGTGCGAGGGACAGTACCTACGAGCAGTACTTC
CASSARDSTYEQYF
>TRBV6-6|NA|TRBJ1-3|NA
TGTGCCAGCAGCCTTACAGGAAGCTCTGGAAACACCATATATTTT
CASSLTGSSGNTIYF
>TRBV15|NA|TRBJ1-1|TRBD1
TGTGCCACCAGCAGAGTAGGGGGCGCAGGGTGGACTGAAGCTTTCTTT
CATSRVGGAGWTEAFF
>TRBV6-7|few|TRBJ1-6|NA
TGTGCCAGCAGCAATAAACTCAGGGGCCTCCACTTT
CASSNKLRGLHF
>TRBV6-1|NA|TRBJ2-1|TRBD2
TGTGCCAGCAGGGGACTAGCTGACGTCAATGAGCAGTTCTTC
CASRGLADVNEQFF
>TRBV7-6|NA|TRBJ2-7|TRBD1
TGTGCCAGCAGCTCCAGTGGGACAGGGGGCGAGCAGTACTTC
CASSSSGTGGEQYF
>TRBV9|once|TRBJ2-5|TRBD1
TGTGCCAGCAGCGCGAGGCCTAACAGGGGCCAAGAGACCCAGTACTTC
CASSARPNRGQETQYF
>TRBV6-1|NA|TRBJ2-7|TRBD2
TGTGCCAGCAGCGACCCGGGACTAGCGGCCTACGAGCAGTACTTC
CASSDPGLAAYEQYF
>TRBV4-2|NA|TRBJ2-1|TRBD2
TGTGCCAGCAGCCAAGATTCGCAGCGGGAATACAATGAGCAGTTCTTC
CASSQDSQREYNEQFF
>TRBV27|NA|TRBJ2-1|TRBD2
TGTGCCAGCAGTTTGACTAGCGGGGGCCACAATGAGCAGTTCTTC
CASSLTSGGHNEQFF
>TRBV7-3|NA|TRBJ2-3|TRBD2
TGTGCCAGCAGCTTAAACGGGGGGGAAGACACAGATACGCAGTATTTT
CASSLNGGEDTDTQYF
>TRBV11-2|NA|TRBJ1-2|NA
TGTGCCAGCAGCTTAGGCGAGTCCTATGGCTACACCTTC
CASSLGESYGYTF
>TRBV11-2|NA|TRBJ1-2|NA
TGTGCCAGCAGCTTTTTCCCGGGGTACTATGGCTACACCTTC
CASSFFPGYYGYTF
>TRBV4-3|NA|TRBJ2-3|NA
TGCGCCAGCAGCCAAGAGCGCACCCGCACAGATACGCAGTATTTT
CASSQERTRTDTQYF
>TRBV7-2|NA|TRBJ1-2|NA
TGTGCCAGCCGCCCGTTCGGTGTGGTATATGGCTACACCTTC
CASRPFGVVYGYTF
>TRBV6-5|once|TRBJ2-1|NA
TGTGCCAGCAGTTACTCGAGTAGCATTGAGCAGTTCTTC
CASSYSSSIEQFF
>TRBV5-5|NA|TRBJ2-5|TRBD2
TGTGCCAGCAGCCGGCCCTCCGCGGGAGTAGAAGAGACCCAGTACTTC
CASSRPSAGVEETQYF
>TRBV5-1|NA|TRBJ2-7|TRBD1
TGCGCCAGCAGCGTGTCCGGGACAGGAATCTACGAGCAGTACTTC
CASSVSGTGIYEQYF
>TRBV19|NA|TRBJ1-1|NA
TGTGCCAGTAGTAGGGGAGAGGCAATGAACACTGAAGCTTTCTTT
CASSRGEAMNTEAFF
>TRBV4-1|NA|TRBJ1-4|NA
TGCGCCAGCAGCCAACGCACCGCAGGGGACGAAAAACTGTTTTTT
CASSQRTAGDEKLFF
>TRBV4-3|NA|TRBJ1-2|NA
TGCGCCAGCAGCCAAGATAAGGGACTGCAATTGGTCTACACCTTC
CASSQDKGLQLVYTF
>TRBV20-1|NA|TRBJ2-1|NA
TGCAGTAGCACTCGGGATAAGGAGCAGTTCTTC
CSSTRDKEQFF
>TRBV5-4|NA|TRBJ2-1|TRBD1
TGTGCCAGCAGCTTGGGACAGGGCGGATACAATGAGCAGTTCTTC
CASSLGQGGYNEQFF
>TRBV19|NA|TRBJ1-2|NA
TGTGCCAGTAGTATACAGGGTGACTATGGCTACACCTTC
CASSIQGDYGYTF
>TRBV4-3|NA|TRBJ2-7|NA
TGCGCCAGCAGCCAAGATTTCGAGCAACCATCCTACGAGCAGTACTTC
CASSQDFEQPSYEQYF
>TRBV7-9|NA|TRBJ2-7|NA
TGTGCCAGCAGCCTCGGGGTTTGGGACGGGAGTTACGAGCAGTACTTC
CASSLGVWDGSYEQYF
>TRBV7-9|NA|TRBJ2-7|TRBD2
TGTGCCAGCAGGTCGAGAGCGGGGACCTACGAGCAGTACTTC
CASRSRAGTYEQYF
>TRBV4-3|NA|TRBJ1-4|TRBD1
TGCGCCAGCAGCCAACTAAACCCCAGGGGGCGAACTAATGAAAAACTGTTTTTT
CASSQLNPRGRTNEKLFF
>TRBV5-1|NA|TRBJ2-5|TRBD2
TGCGCCAGCAGCCGAACTACTAGCGGGGGCCAAGAGACCCAGTACTTC
CASSRTTSGGQETQYF
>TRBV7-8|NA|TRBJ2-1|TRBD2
TGTGCCAGCAGCTTAGAGCGGGGGGCGTGGAATGAGCAGTTCTTC
CASSLERGAWNEQFF
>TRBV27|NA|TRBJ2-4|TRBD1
TGTGCCAGCAGTTCGTTGGGACAGGGAAAAAACATTCAGTACTTC
CASSSLGQGKNIQYF
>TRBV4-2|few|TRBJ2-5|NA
TGTGCCAGCAGCAAGACCGCAGGGACTTCACAAGAGACCCAGTACTTC
CASSKTAGTSQETQYF